These T cell receptor beta chains were read from a single sample in a study of PD-L1 blockade in urothelial cancer. Libraries were prepared by immunoSEQ multiplex PCR; TCRdb keeps only in-frame clonotypes and omits some of them. The sample yields just under 40,000 clones, about 89% seen once. The sequencing used PBMCs, collected around atezolizumab (anti-PD-L1) treatment. The receptor source for this set is a man aged 55 to 70 with urothelial cancer. CDR3s include the opening cysteine and the closing phenylalanine or tryptophan. D genes are given only for firm matches. Size is stated for part of the rows, as once, few or many counts, or as a class when the clone is expanded.

TGTGCCAGCAGCCCTAGGACAGGGGGGGTCACTGAAGCTTTCTTT	CASSPRTGGVTEAFF	-	TRBV5-4	TRBD1	TRBJ1-1
TGCGCCAGCAGTGAGTCGTCGAGCAGGATAGAGACCCAGTACTTC	CASSESSSRIETQYF	-	TRBV10-1	-	TRBJ2-5
TGTGCCAGTATTAATAGCGGGAGGAACGAGCAGTACTTC	CASINSGRNEQYF	-	TRBV19	TRBD2	TRBJ2-7
TGCAGCGTTGTGAGAGACAGGGGAGCGGTCACTGAAGCTTTCTTT	CSVVRDRGAVTEAFF	-	TRBV29-1	TRBD1	TRBJ1-1
TGTGCCAGCAGTTACTCGGGGCGGCCTAGCACAGATACGCAGTATTTT	CASSYSGRPSTDTQYF	-	TRBV6-5	-	TRBJ2-3
TGCGCCAGCGGGCCGGGACAGGGTCGTGAAAAACTGTTTTTT	CASGPGQGREKLFF	-	TRBV5-1	TRBD1	TRBJ1-4
TGCGCCAGCAGCTCCCCCCAGGGTGGGGGGTTAGGGGAGACCCAGTACTTC	CASSSPQGGGLGETQYF	-	TRBV5-1	-	TRBJ2-5
TGTGCCAGCAGGGCCGGGACAGACGAAGGGCCCCAGCATTTT	CASRAGTDEGPQHF	-	TRBV7-9	TRBD1	TRBJ1-5
TGTGCCAGTAGTATAGGACAGCCTAGGCAGGGGTTATCACCCCTCCACTTT	CASSIGQPRQGLSPLHF	-	TRBV19	-	TRBJ1-6
TGTGCCAGCAGTTTCCAAGAGCCAGATACGCAGTATTTT	CASSFQEPDTQYF	-	TRBV27	-	TRBJ2-3
TGTGCCAGCAGCCACCGGACAGGGGTTAGTGGCTACACCTTC	CASSHRTGVSGYTF	-	TRBV14	TRBD1	TRBJ1-2
TGTGCCATCGGGGGCCAGGTTGGACAGGGATTATCCACCGGGGAGCTGTTTTTT	CAIGGQVGQGLSTGELFF	-	TRBV10-3	TRBD1	TRBJ2-2
TGTGCCAGCAGCTTCAGTGAGGGGGTGGGGCAGTTCTTC	CASSFSEGVGQFF	-	TRBV7-2	-	TRBJ2-1
TGTGCCAGCAGCAAAGTCTCCAGCGGCCACATCTCCTACGAGCAGTACTTC	CASSKVSSGHISYEQYF	-	TRBV21-1	-	TRBJ2-7
TGTGCCAGCTCACCACCAGCGGGGGGGTCCGACGAGCAGTACTTC	CASSPPAGGSDEQYF	-	TRBV18	TRBD2	TRBJ2-7
TGTGCCATCAGCCTCGCGACAGGGGACACTGAAGCTTTCTTT	CAISLATGDTEAFF	-	TRBV10-3	TRBD1	TRBJ1-1
TGTGCCAGCACCCTACTAGTCTACAATGAGCAGTTCTTC	CASTLLVYNEQFF	few	TRBV6-6	-	TRBJ2-1
TGTGCCAGCAGTTTCTCTATCGGACAGGGAAGAAACACCATATATTTT	CASSFSIGQGRNTIYF	-	TRBV6-6	TRBD1	TRBJ1-3
TGTGCCAGCAGTTTAGAACAGGCAGGCTATGGCTACACCTTC	CASSLEQAGYGYTF	-	TRBV28	-	TRBJ1-2
TGTGCCAGCAGCCTAAAGACAGGGGTTGGCTACACCTTC	CASSLKTGVGYTF	-	TRBV14	TRBD1	TRBJ1-2